Presented here are 15 T cell receptor beta chains from one specimen sequenced in a study of blood T cells in healthy people across ages. With a J-beta primer mix and a sample-barcoded 5' primer, a second PCR ran about 6 to 11 cycles. In TCRdb, the 5' RACE reads were re-called with MiXCR into one record per CDR3 protein. The table lists approximately 600,000 distinct CDR3 sequences, 58% of them singletons. The sample consisted of blood. The receptors shown here come from a man aged 55 to 70 in good health.

This chain links TRBV5-1 with TRBJ2-5; D is ambiguous. Germline V lookup: CDR1 SGHRS, CDR2 YFSETQ. The CDR3 extends over 13 amino acids. The V end was cut by 4 bases, the J end by 5 bases, with 12 bases between. The CDR3 region is CASSLRIVETQYF. The CDR3 nucleotides read TGCGCCAGCAGCCTCAGGATCGTGGAGACCCAGTACTTC.

Points on this clonotype: At one end the junction does not follow the germline gene, possibly because of a read error. The chain couples TRBV12-3 or TRBV12-4 to TRBJ2-1; the match to TRBD1 covers 10 bases. The CDR3 sequence is 15 residues long. In DNA, the CDR3 is TGTGCCAGCAGTTGGGGACAGGGGTCCTACGATGAGCAGTTCTTC. Protein sequence: CASSWGQGSYDEQFF.

The chain uses TRBV18 and TRBJ2-3, with 7 positions matching TRBD2. In germline, CDR1 is KGHSH, CDR2 LQKENI. The junction had 6 bases not matched to a gene; V was cut back by 1 base and J by 5 bases. The CDR3 is 15 amino acids. The CDR3 protein is CASSPQGSGGDTQYF. CDR3 nucleotides: TGTGCCAGCTCACCACAGGGCTCGGGGGGAGATACGCAGTATTTT.

This clonotype has a handful of counts. The V gene is TRBV20-1, the J gene TRBJ2-5; perhaps TRBD1 as D (5 bases). Germline values: CDR1 DFQATT, CDR2 SNEGSKA (reference sequence). The CDR3 length is 13 residues. The germline V and J ends were trimmed by 4 bases and 3 bases, with 12 bases remaining between them. The CDR3 protein is CSANRTPEETQYF. CDR3 coding DNA: TGCAGTGCTAACAGGACACCTGAAGAGACCCAGTACTTC.

The chain uses TRBV5-1 and TRBJ2-7, with TRBD2 matching over 7 bases. The CDR3 has 15 amino acids. V gave up 3 bases and J gave up 3 bases; unmatched junction bases: 9. Per germline, CDR1 SGHRS and CDR2 YFSETQ. Here the CDR3 DNA reads TGCGCCAGCAGCTGGGAAGCGGGGTCGGTCTACGAGCAGTACTTC. Protein product: CASSWEAGSVYEQYF.

This clonotype was observed a few times. The chain carries TRBV29-1 and TRBJ2-6; D is possibly TRBD1 (5 bases). The CDR3 has 15 residues. The germline V and J ends were trimmed by 4 bases and 3 bases, with 13 bases remaining between them. Per the germline V gene, CDR1 is SQVTM and CDR2 is ANQGSEA. Here the CDR3 reads CSVAQAGGGANVLTF. CDR3 bases: TGCAGCGTTGCACAGGCTGGCGGTGGGGCCAACGTCCTGACTTTC.

The chain joins TRBV5-1 to TRBJ2-2; D is undetermined. The germline V gene encodes CDR1 SGHRS and CDR2 YFSETQ. The CDR3 length is 15 residues. V lost 0 bases, J lost 5 bases, and 11 bases lay in between. Here the CDR3 DNA reads TGCGCCAGCAGCTTGGAAGCCTTCGGAACCGGGGAGCTGTTTTTT. It is translated as CASSLEAFGTGELFF.

Note on this clonotype: At one boundary the junction diverges from the germline segment, which might be a read error. The chain has TRBV19 and TRBJ2-6; tentatively, D is TRBD1 (5 bases). The CDR3 extends over 14 amino acids. In germline, CDR1 is LNHDA, CDR2 SQIVND (reference sequence). CDR3 sequence: CASSRNSGASVLTF. The CDR3 DNA is TGTGCCAGTAGCAGAAACTCTGGGGCCAGCGTCCTGACTTTC.

The chain employs TRBV5-1 and TRBJ2-1; 9 nucleotides align to TRBD2. The CDR3 loop spans 15 amino acids. Per germline, CDR1 SGHRS and CDR2 YFSETQ. V lost 5 bases and J lost 5; bases outside the gene matches: 8. CDR3 protein: CASRKRAGGHNEQFF. The CDR3, as DNA: TGCGCCAGCAGAAAAAGGGCGGGGGGGCACAATGAGCAGTTCTTC. The full variable domain, in which reference TRBV5-1 and TRBJ2-1 provide the parts outside the CDR3, is KAGVTQTPRYLIKTRGQQVTLSCSPISGHRSVSWYQQTPGQGLQFLFEYFSETQRNKGNFPGRFSGRQFSNSRSEMNVSTLELGDSALYLCASRKRAGGHNEQFFGPGTRLTVL.

The chain combines TRBV10-3 with TRBJ2-5; D unresolved. The V and J ends lost 2 bases and 11 bases respectively, with 15 bases between them. The V gene's germline CDR1 is ENHRY and CDR2 SYGVKD. The CDR3 sequence is 13 residues long. For the CDR3, the DNA is TGTGCCATCAGTGAGACTTTTAGCAATGAGCAGTACTTC. It translates to CAISETFSNEQYF.

The chain joins TRBV5-4 to TRBJ2-5, with unresolved D. CDR1 is SGHNT and CDR2 is YYREEE in the germline V gene (reference sequence). V was pared by 4 bases and J by 0 bases, with 7 bases between. This CDR3 spans 13 amino acids. Here the CDR3 reads CASSAWNQETQYF. The CDR3 DNA reads as TGTGCCAGCAGCGCCTGGAACCAAGAGACCCAGTACTTC.

This clonotype was picked up a small number of times. The J gene is TRBJ2-7, the V gene TRBV5-1; tentative D call: TRBD1 (6 bases). In germline, CDR1 is SGHRS, CDR2 YFSETQ. Deletions cut 4 bases from V and 1 base from J, with 18 bases between. The CDR3 extends over 16 amino acids. As DNA, the CDR3 is TGCGCCAGCAGCGGAGAGTCGGGACAACCATCCTACGAGCAGTACTTC. It yields the protein CASSGESGQPSYEQYF.

CDR3 DNA: TGTGCCAGCAGCGCCCACAGGGCCCTGAACACTGAAGCTTTCTTT. The encoded protein is CASSAHRALNTEAFF. J is TRBJ1-1 and V is TRBV9; tentatively, D is TRBD1 (6 bases). The CDR3 runs 15 residues. V was shortened by 3 bases and J by 0 bases, with 12 bases between the two germline ends. The V gene's germline CDR1 is SGDLS and CDR2 YYNGEE. Looking up the rest from reference TRBV9 and TRBJ1-1 gives the full variable domain: DSGVTQTPKHLITATGQRVTLRCSPRSGDLSVYWYQQSLDQGLQFLIQYYNGEERAKGNILERFSAQQFPDLHSELNLSSLELGDSALYFCASSAHRALNTEAFFGQGTRLTVV.

This sequence joins TRBV7-9 and TRBJ2-5; TRBD1 aligns across 11 bases. V trimming: 6 bases; J trimming: 5 bases; junction bases outside the gene matches: 5. This CDR3 has 14 residues. Germline V gene lookup returns CDR1 SEHNR and CDR2 FQNEAQ (reference sequence). The CDR3 DNA reads TGTGCCAGCAGGGGTGGACAGGGGGCTGAGACCCAGTACTTC. Its translation is CASRGGQGAETQYF. Complete variable domain (other parts from reference TRBV7-9 and TRBJ2-5): DTGVSQNPRHKITKRGQNVTFRCDPISEHNRLYWYRQTLGQGPEFLTYFQNEAQLEKSRLLSDRFSAERPKGSFSTLEIQRTEQGDSAMYLCASRGGQGAETQYFGPGTRLLVL.

A few counts support this clonotype. The chain couples TRBV9 to TRBJ2-2, with D perhaps TRBD1 or TRBD2 (7 bases each). CDR1 is SGDLS, CDR2 YYNGEE, per germline. The V gene lost 4 bases and the J gene lost 4 bases, with 14 bases spanning the gap. This CDR3 is 15 amino acids long. This chain's CDR3 is CASSHPRGGTGELFF. CDR3 nucleotide sequence: TGTGCCAGCAGCCACCCCAGGGGGGGCACCGGGGAGCTGTTTTTT.